The next 21 T cell receptor beta chains were all read from a single sample in a study of shared clonotypes between healthy human individuals. The assay was immunoSEQ multiplex PCR, and TCRdb's table has in-frame clones only and misses some. The sample yields approximately 710,000 clones, 90% seen once. Sequenced material: memory CD8+ T cells from PBMCs. Subset reported: CD45RO+ cells pooled with CCR7-negative TemRA cells. The receptor set was obtained from a man aged 18 to 29 in good health. Some clones in this sample may be carry-over from other donors' samples.

The J gene is TRBJ2-2, the V gene TRBV14; D tentatively reads TRBD1 or TRBD2 (5 bases each). CDR1 is SGHDN, CDR2 FVKESK, per germline. V was trimmed by 5 bases and J by 3 bases, leaving 13 bases between them. The CDR3 has 15 residues. The DNA for the CDR3 is TGTGCCAGCAGCGGGGGACGGTGGGACACCGGGGAGCTGTTTTTT. It yields the protein CASSGGRWDTGELFF.

V usage is TRBV7-9 and J usage is TRBJ2-3, with D possibly matching TRBD2 (6 bases). The CDR3 has 16 amino acids. Trimming took 5 bases from V and 6 from J, leaving 21 bases between them. The germline V gene has CDR1 SEHNR and CDR2 FQNEAQ (reference sequence). CDR3 bases: TGTGCCAGCAGCCCGCCGGTGGGACGGGAGTTCGATACGCAGTATTTT. This gives the protein CASSPPVGREFDTQYF.

This clone was recorded only once. V gene TRBV28 combines with J gene TRBJ2-7; TRBD2 aligns across 7 bases. This CDR3 contains 16 residues. J lost 0 bases, V lost 5 bases, and 10 bases had no gene match. CDR1 and CDR2 (germline): MDHEN, SYDVKM. Here the CDR3 DNA reads TGTGCCAGCAGTCCTCCCGGGACTACCAGCTCCTACGAGCAGTACTTC. It translates to CASSPPGTTSSYEQYF.

This chain uses TRBV4-2 with TRBJ1-6; D is undetermined. CDR3 length: 12 residues. Germline-derived CDR1 and CDR2 are LGHNA and YNFKEQ. The V end lost 1 base, the J end lost 8 bases, and 3 bases lay between the germline ends. This CDR3 reads CASSQGHSPLHF. As DNA, the CDR3 is TGTGCCAGCAGCCAAGGCCATTCACCCCTCCACTTT.

The chain joins TRBV27 to TRBJ2-7; TRBD2 might be the D (6 bases). Deletions cut 6 bases from V and 3 bases from J, with 15 bases between. This CDR3 is built from 14 residues. Germline values: CDR1 MNHEY, CDR2 SMNVEV (reference sequence). The CDR3 loop is CASSPLRGNYEQYF. The CDR3 nucleotides are TGTGCCAGCAGCCCGCTTCGCGGGAACTACGAGCAGTACTTC.

As for this clone: This specimen includes other DNA sequences encoding the same CDR3. The chain has TRBV9 and TRBJ1-2; D is unclear. V lost 0 bases and J 7 bases, leaving 7 bases between the germline ends. In germline, CDR1 is SGDLS, CDR2 YYNGEE. This CDR3 is built from 12 residues. CDR3 nucleotide sequence: TGTGCCAGCAGCGTAGGAGGAGGTGGCTACACCTTC. Translating it yields CASSVGGGGYTF.

The rearrangement joins TRBV29-1 to TRBJ2-2; 7 bases fit TRBD2. CDR1 and CDR2 from the germline V gene are SQVTM and ANQGSEA. With V trimmed by 7 bases and J by 1 base, 9 bases remained unmatched. This CDR3 is built from 15 residues. The CDR3 region is CSAGGRKWNTGELFF. Written as DNA, the CDR3 is TGCAGCGCCGGGGGGAGAAAGTGGAACACCGGGGAGCTGTTTTTT.

This chain connects TRBV7-9 to TRBJ2-7; D is uncertain. CDR1 is SEHNR, CDR2 FQNEAQ, per germline (reference sequence). V was clipped by 5 bases and J by 4 bases, with 15 bases between them. CDR3 length: 14 residues. The CDR3 loop is CASSGTLSDYEQYF. The CDR3 DNA follows: TGTGCCAGCAGCGGCACCCTGAGTGATTACGAGCAGTACTTC.

The V gene is TRBV27, the J gene TRBJ1-5, with 11 bases that match TRBD1. V gave up 6 bases and J gave up 4 bases; unmatched junction bases: 11. Germline V gene sequence: CDR1 MNHEY, CDR2 SMNVEV (reference sequence). CDR3 length: 17 amino acids. CDR3 nucleotide sequence: TGTGCCAGCAGCGCGTCGACCGGGACAGGGGGGAATCAGCCCCAGCATTTT. Protein sequence: CASSASTGTGGNQPQHF.

With respect to this clone: The junction and the germline gene differ at one end; a read error may be behind it. The chain is built from TRBV7-2 and TRBJ2-7, with TRBD1 identical over 8 bases. The germline gives CDR1 SGHTA, CDR2 FQGNSA. This CDR3 comprises 14 residues. The CDR3 DNA is TGTGCCAGCACCTTACGACAGGGGAACTACGAGCAGTACTTC. As protein: CASTLRQGNYEQYF.

This clone was seen a single time. This rearrangement joins TRBV27 to TRBJ2-1, with 7 positions matching TRBD1. Germline assignment: CDR1 MNHEY and CDR2 SMNVEV (reference sequence). The trim removed 3 bases at V and 4 bases at J, leaving 21 bases unmatched. The CDR3 sequence is 20 residues long. The CDR3 region has the DNA TGTGCCAGCAGTTTCCCCGGGACAGTTAAAGAGGACCAAAAGTACAATGAGCAGTTCTTC. This gives the protein CASSFPGTVKEDQKYNEQFF.

This chain joins TRBV9 and TRBJ2-1; D ambiguous. Germline V lookup: CDR1 SGDLS, CDR2 YYNGEE. The V end was cut by 4 bases, the J end by 4 bases, with 12 bases between. The CDR3 covers 14 residues. CDR3 DNA sequence: TGTGCCAGCAGCCCGCCTTCCCCGTACAATGAGCAGTTCTTC. Translated, it gives CASSPPSPYNEQFF.

This clone was picked up one time. This chain joins TRBV2 and TRBJ2-3, with a tentative D call TRBD2 (6 bases). Germline V lookup: CDR1 SNHLY, CDR2 FYNNEI. V was cut by 4 bases and J by 3 bases, with 14 bases left in between. This CDR3 comprises 15 residues. Here the CDR3 reads CASSVGRDGTDTQYF. CDR3 DNA: TGTGCCAGCAGTGTTGGGCGGGACGGGACAGATACGCAGTATTTT.

The gene calls are TRBV9 and TRBJ1-5; unclear D gene. The germline V and J ends were trimmed by 3 bases and 2 bases, with 6 bases remaining between them. Germline assignment: CDR1 SGDLS and CDR2 YYNGEE. This CDR3 region has 13 residues. In nucleotides, the CDR3 is TGTGCCAGCAGCGGGGGTGGCAATCAGCCCCAGCATTTT. It translates to CASSGGGNQPQHF.

This chain joins TRBV7-9 and TRBJ2-7; D gene unclear. The V and J ends lost 3 bases and 0 bases respectively, with 15 bases between them. The CDR3 has 16 amino acids. The germline V gene encodes CDR1 SEHNR and CDR2 FQNEAQ (reference sequence). CDR3 sequence reads: CASSFPTGRLSYEQYF. DNA of the CDR3: TGTGCCAGCAGCTTCCCAACCGGACGCCTCTCCTACGAGCAGTACTTC.

V and J are TRBV7-9 and TRBJ2-7; TRBD2 agrees at 7 bases. V lost 3 bases and J lost 1; bases outside the gene matches: 3. This CDR3 has 14 amino acids. From germline, CDR1 is SEHNR and CDR2 FQNEAQ (reference sequence). The CDR3 DNA reads as TGTGCCAGCAGCTTCCAACTAGCGTCCTACGAGCAGTACTTC. It specifies CASSFQLASYEQYF. The variable domain in full, completed from reference TRBV7-9 and TRBJ2-7, reads DTGVSQNPRHKITKRGQNVTFRCDPISEHNRLYWYRQTLGQGPEFLTYFQNEAQLEKSRLLSDRFSAERPKGSFSTLEIQRTEQGDSAMYLCASSFQLASYEQYFGPGTRLTVT.

This CDR3 reads CASSMGSGRTDTQYF. The CDR3 region has the DNA TGTGCCAGTAGTATGGGGTCCGGCCGCACAGATACGCAGTATTTT. The chain employs TRBV19 and TRBJ2-3; D uncertain. The CDR3 runs to 15 residues. The germline V and J ends were trimmed by 3 bases and 1 base, with 11 bases remaining between them. Germline CDR1 is LNHDA and CDR2 is SQIVND (reference sequence).

This clone came up once. The gene calls are TRBV4-1 and TRBJ2-7; 7 nucleotides agree with TRBD2. The CDR3 contains 15 residues. Trimming took 1 base from V and 0 from J; bases not matched to a gene: 3. Germline values: CDR1 MGHRA, CDR2 YSYEKL. CDR3 sequence reads: CASSQVGGFSYEQYF. CDR3 bases: TGCGCCAGCAGCCAAGTCGGGGGGTTCTCCTACGAGCAGTACTTC.

In DNA, the CDR3 is TGTGCCATCAGTGAGTCCTTTAGACAGGGGGCTTGGCAGTACTTC. Amino acid sequence: CAISESFRQGAWQYF. The J gene is TRBJ2-7, the V gene TRBV10-3; 10 bases map to TRBD1. The CDR3 is made up of 15 amino acids. Germline CDR1 ENHRY, CDR2 SYGVKD. With V trimmed by 0 bases and J by 9 bases, 8 bases remained unmatched.

The chain employs TRBV7-9 and TRBJ2-7, with D uncertain. V shed 8 bases and J shed 0 bases, with 11 bases lying between them. The CDR3 contains 13 residues. CDR1 and CDR2 from the germline V gene are SEHNR and FQNEAQ (reference sequence). Written as DNA, the CDR3 is TGTGCCAGCTCTTGGATTAGCTCCTACGAGCAGTACTTC. Translation gives CASSWISSYEQYF.

J is TRBJ2-2 and V is TRBV11-2; 7 positions match TRBD2. The CDR3 totals 14 residues. CDR1 is SGHAT, CDR2 FQNNGV, per germline. Trimming cost V 4 bases and J 7 bases; bases outside gene matches: 6. Here the CDR3 reads CASSYPGGGGELFF. CDR3 nucleotide sequence: TGTGCCAGCAGCTACCCTGGGGGGGGCGGGGAGCTGTTTTTT.